Given below is one T cell receptor beta chain in context. The data were produced by immunoSEQ multiplex PCR, yet TCRdb's version contains in-frame clones alone and is incomplete. In the table there are a few hundred thousand clones, roughly 86% of which are singletons. These data come from a study of blood T cell repertoires in COVID-19. Study summary: PBMCs, B-cell-depleted T cells, or T cells provided the cDNA or gDNA that made up the material.

The CDR3 length is 15 residues. The germline CDR1 and CDR2 sequences are MNHEY and SMNVEV (reference sequence). V shed 5 bases, J shed 9 bases, and the junction held 10 bases outside the gene matches. The sequencing input was peripheral blood. The TCR originated in a woman in her 50s who had recovered from COVID-19. This chain links TRBV27 with TRBJ2-1; 10 bases align to TRBD2. The CDR3 is CASSGPSGGITEQFF. The CDR3 coding sequence is TGTGCCAGCAGTGGGCCTAGCGGGGGTATTACTGAGCAGTTCTTC.